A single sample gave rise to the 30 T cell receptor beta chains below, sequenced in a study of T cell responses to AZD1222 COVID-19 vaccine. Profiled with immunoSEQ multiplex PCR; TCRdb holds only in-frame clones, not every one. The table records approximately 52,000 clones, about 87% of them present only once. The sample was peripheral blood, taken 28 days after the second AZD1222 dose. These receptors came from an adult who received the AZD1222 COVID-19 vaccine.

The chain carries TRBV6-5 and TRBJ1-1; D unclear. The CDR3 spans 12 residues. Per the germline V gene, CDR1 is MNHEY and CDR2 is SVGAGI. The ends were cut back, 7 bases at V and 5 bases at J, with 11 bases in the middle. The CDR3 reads CASTPSGTEAFF. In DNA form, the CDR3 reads TGTGCCAGCACCCCCTCCGGGACTGAAGCTTTCTTT.

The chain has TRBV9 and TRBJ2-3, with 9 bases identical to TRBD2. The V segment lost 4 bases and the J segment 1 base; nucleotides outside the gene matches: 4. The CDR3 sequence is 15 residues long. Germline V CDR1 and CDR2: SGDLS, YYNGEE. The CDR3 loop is CASSSPSGGTDTQYF. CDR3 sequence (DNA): TGTGCCAGCAGCTCCCCTAGCGGGGGCACAGATACGCAGTATTTT.

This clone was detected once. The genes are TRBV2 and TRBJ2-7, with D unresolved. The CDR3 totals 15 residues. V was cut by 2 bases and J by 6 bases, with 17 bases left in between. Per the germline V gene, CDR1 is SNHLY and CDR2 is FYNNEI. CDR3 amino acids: CASSEIGQEWGEQYF. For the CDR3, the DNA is TGTGCCAGCAGTGAAATAGGGCAGGAATGGGGCGAGCAGTACTTC.

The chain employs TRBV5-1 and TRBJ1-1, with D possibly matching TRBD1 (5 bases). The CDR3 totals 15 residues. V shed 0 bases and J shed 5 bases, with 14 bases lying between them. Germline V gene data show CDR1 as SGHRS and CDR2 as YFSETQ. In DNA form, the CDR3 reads TGCGCCAGCAGCTTGGAAAGGGGATGGGGGACTGAAGCTTTCTTT. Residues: CASSLERGWGTEAFF.

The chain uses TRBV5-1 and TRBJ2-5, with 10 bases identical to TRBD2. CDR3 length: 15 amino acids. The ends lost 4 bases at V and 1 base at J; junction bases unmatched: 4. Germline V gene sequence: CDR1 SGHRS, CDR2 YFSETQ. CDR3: CASSRGLAVQETQYF. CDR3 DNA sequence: TGCGCCAGCAGCCGTGGACTAGCGGTCCAAGAGACCCAGTACTTC.

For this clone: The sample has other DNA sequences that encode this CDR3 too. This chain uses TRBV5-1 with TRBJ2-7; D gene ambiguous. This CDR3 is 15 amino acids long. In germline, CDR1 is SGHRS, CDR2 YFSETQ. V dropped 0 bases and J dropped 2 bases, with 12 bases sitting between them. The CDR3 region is CASSLGVAGTYEQYF. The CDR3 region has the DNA TGCGCCAGCAGCTTGGGGGTGGCAGGTACCTACGAGCAGTACTTC.

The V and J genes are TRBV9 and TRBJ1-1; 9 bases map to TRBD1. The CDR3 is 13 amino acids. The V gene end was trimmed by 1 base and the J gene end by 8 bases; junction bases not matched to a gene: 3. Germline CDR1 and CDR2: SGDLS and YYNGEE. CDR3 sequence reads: CASSVTGTGEAFF. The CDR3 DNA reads TGTGCCAGCAGCGTAACCGGGACAGGGGAAGCTTTCTTT.

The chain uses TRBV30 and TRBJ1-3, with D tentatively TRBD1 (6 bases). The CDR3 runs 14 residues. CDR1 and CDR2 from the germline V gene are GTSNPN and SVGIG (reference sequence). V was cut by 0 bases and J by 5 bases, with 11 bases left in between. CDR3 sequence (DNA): TGTGCCTGGAGTGTGGGGACAACAAGAAACACCATATATTTT. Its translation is CAWSVGTTRNTIYF. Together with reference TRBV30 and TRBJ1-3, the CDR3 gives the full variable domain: SQTIHQWPATLVQPVGSPLSLECTVEGTSNPNLYWYRQAAGRGLQLLFYSVGIGQISSEVPQNLSASRPQDRQFILSSKKLLLSDSGFYLCAWSVGTTRNTIYFGEGSWLTVV.

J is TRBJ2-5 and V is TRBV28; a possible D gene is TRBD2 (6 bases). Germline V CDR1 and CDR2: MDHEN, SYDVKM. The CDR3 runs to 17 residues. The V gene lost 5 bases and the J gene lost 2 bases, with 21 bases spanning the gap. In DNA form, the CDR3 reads TGTGCCAGCAGTCGGGCAGGGACTGGTAGATTACAAGAGACCCAGTACTTC. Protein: CASSRAGTGRLQETQYF.

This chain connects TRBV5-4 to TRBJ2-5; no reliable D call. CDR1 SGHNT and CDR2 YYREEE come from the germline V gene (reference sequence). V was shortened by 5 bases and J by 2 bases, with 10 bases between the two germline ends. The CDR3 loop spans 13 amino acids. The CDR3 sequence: CASSTTQQETQYF. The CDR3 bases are TGTGCCAGCAGTACGACACAACAAGAGACCCAGTACTTC.

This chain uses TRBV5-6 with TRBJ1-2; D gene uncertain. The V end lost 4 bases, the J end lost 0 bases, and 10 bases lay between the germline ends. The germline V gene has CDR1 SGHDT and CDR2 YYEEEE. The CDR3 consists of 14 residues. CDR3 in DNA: TGTGCCAGCAGCCGATACGGGACTAACTATGGCTACACCTTC. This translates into CASSRYGTNYGYTF. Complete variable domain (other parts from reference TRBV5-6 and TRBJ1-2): DAGVTQSPTHLIKTRGQQVTLRCSPKSGHDTVSWYQQALGQGPQFIFQYYEEEERQRGNFPDRFSGHQFPNYSSELNVNALLLGDSALYLCASSRYGTNYGYTFGSGTRLTVV.

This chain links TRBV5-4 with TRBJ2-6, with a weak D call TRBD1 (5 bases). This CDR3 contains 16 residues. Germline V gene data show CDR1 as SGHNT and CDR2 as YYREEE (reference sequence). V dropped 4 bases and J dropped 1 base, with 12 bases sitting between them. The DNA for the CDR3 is TGTGCCAGCAGCCCACAAACAGGTTCTGGGGCCAACGTCCTGACTTTC. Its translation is CASSPQTGSGANVLTF.

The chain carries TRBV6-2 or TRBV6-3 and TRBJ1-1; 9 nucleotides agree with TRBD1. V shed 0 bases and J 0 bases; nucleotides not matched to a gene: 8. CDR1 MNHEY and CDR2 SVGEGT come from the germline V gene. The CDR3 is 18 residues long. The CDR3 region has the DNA TGTGCCAGCAGTTACTCGAGGGGGACAGGGACTATGAACACTGAAGCTTTCTTT. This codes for CASSYSRGTGTMNTEAFF.

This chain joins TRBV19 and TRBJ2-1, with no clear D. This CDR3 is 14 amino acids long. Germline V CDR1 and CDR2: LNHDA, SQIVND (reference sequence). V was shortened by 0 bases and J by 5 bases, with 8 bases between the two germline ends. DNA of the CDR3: TGTGCCAGTAGTATAGACGGCGGCGACAATGAGCAGTTCTTC. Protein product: CASSIDGGDNEQFF.

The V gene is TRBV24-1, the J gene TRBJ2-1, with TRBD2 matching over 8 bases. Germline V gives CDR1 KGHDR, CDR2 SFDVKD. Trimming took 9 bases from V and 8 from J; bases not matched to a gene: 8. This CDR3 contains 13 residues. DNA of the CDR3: TGTGCCACCGCCGGGACTAGTATCCATGAGCAGTTCTTC. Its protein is CATAGTSIHEQFF.

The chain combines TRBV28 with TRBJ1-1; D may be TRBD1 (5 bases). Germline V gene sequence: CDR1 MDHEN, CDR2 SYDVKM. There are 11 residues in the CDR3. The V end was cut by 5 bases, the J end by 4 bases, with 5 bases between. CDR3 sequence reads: CASSGGTEAFF. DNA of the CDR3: TGTGCCAGCAGTGGGGGCACTGAAGCTTTCTTT.

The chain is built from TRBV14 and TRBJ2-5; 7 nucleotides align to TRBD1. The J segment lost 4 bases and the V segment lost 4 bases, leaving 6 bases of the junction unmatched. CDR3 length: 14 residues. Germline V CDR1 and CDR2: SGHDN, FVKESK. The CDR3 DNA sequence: TGTGCCAGCAGCCCCAGGGGGTCCCCAGAGACCCAGTACTTC. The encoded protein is CASSPRGSPETQYF.

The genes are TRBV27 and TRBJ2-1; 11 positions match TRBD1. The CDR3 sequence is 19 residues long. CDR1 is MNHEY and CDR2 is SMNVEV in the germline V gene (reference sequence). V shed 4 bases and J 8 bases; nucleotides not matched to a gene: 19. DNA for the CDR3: TGTGCCAGCAGTTACGGACAGGGGGCAGCTGGCGGGAGGATGGATGAGCAGTTCTTC. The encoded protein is CASSYGQGAAGGRMDEQFF.

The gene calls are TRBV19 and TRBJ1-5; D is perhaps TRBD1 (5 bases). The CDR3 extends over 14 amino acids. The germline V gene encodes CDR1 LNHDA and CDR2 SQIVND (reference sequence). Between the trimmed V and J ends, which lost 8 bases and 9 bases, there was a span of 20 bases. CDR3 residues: CASSPGLMNRPQHF. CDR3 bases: TGTGCCAGTTCTCCGGGACTGATGAATAGGCCCCAGCATTTT.

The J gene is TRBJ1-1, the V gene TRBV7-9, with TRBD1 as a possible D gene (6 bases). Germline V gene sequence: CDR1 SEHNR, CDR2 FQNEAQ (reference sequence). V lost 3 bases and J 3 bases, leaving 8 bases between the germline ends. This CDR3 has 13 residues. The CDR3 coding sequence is TGTGCCAGCAGCTTGGGGGCCTACACTGAAGCTTTCTTT. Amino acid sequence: CASSLGAYTEAFF.

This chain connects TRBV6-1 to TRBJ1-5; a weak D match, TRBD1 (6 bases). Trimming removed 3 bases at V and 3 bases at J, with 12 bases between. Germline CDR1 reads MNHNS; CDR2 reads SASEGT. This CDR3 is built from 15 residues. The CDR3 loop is CASSESGQFNQPQHF. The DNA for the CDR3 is TGTGCCAGCAGTGAGAGCGGACAGTTCAATCAGCCCCAGCATTTT.

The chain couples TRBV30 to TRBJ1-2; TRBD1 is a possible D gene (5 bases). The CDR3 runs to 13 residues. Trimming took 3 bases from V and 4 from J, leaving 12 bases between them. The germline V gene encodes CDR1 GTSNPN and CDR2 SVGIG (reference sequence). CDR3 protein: CAWSPNDSYGYTF. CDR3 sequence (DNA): TGTGCCTGGAGCCCTAATGACAGCTATGGCTACACCTTC.

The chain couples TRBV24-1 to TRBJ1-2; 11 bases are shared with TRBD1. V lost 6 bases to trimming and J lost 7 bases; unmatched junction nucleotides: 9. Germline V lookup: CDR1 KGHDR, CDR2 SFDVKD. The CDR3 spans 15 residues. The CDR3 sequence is CATSPRGQGVSGYTF. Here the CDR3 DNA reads TGTGCCACCAGTCCCCGGGGACAGGGGGTAAGTGGCTACACCTTC.

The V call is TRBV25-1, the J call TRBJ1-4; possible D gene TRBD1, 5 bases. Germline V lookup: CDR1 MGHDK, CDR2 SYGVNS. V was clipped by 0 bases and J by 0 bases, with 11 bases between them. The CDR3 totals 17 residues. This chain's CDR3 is CASSEYGAAATNEKLFF. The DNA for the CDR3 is TGTGCCAGCAGTGAATATGGGGCAGCTGCAACTAATGAAAAACTGTTTTTT.

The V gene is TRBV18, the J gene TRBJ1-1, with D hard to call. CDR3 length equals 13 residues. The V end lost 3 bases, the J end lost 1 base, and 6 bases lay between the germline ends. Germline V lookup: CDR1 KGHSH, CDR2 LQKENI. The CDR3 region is CASSPPENTEAFF. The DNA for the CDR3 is TGTGCCAGCTCACCTCCCGAGAACACTGAAGCTTTCTTT.

CDR3 amino acids: CASSLTASQGADTQYF. DNA of the CDR3: TGTGCCAGCAGCTTAACTGCGAGTCAGGGGGCAGATACGCAGTATTTT. J is TRBJ2-3 and V is TRBV7-3; 7 bases line up with TRBD1. Germline trimming cut 0 bases from V and 4 bases from J; bases unmatched to any gene: 7. CDR3 length: 16 amino acids. Germline values: CDR1 SGHTA, CDR2 FQGTGA.

The CDR3 loop reads CASSSNRGLREKLFF. The CDR3, as DNA: TGTGCCAGCAGTTCAAACAGGGGGCTTCGCGAAAAACTGTTTTTT. The V call is TRBV27, the J call TRBJ1-4; 9 bases are shared with TRBD1. With 4 bases clipped from V and 8 bases from J, the junction kept 8 bases outside the gene matches. The CDR3 covers 15 residues. CDR1 is MNHEY, CDR2 SMNVEV, per germline (reference sequence).

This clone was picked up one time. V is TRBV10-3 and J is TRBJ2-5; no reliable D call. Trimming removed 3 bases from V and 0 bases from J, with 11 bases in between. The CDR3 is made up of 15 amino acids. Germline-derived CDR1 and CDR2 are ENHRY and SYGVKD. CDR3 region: CAISESSWYQETQYF. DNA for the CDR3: TGTGCCATCAGTGAAAGCTCCTGGTACCAAGAGACCCAGTACTTC.

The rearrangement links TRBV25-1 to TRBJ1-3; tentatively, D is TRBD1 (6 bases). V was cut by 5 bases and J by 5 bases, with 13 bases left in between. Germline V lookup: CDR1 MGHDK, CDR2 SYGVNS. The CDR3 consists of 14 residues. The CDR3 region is CASSQTGSRNTIYF. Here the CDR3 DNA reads TGTGCCAGCAGTCAAACAGGGTCCCGAAACACCATATATTTT.

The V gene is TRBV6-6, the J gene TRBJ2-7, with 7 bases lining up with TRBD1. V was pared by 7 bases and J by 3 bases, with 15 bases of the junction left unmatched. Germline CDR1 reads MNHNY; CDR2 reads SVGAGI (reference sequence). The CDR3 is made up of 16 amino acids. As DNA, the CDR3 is TGTGCCAGCACCCCAGGGGGTAGGTCGAAAATCTACGAGCAGTACTTC. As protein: CASTPGGRSKIYEQYF.